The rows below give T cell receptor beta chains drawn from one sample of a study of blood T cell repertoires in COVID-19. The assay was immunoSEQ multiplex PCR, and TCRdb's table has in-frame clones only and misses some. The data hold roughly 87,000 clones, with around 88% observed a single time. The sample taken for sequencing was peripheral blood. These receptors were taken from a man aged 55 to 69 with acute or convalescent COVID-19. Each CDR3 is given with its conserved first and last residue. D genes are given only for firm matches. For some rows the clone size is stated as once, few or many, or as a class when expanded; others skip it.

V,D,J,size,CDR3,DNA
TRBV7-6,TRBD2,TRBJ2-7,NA,CASSREAHSYEQYF,TGTGCCAGCTCACGGGAGGCCCACTCCTACGAGCAGTACTTC
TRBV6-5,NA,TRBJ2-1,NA,CASSYFLGSGYNEQFF,TGTGCCAGCAGTTACTTTTTAGGGAGTGGATACAATGAGCAGTTCTTC
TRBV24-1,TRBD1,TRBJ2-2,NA,CATRDRISTGELFF,TGTGCCACCAGGGACAGGATTTCCACCGGGGAGCTGTTTTTT
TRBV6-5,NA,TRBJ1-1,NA,CATLLITEAFF,TGTGCCACCCTTCTAATCACTGAAGCTTTCTTT
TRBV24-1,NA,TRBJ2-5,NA,CATSGATSAETQYF,TGTGCCACCAGTGGGGCTACATCGGCTGAGACCCAGTACTTC
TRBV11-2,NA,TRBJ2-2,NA,CASSLGTLNTGELFF,TGTGCCAGCAGCTTGGGGACACTGAACACCGGGGAGCTGTTTTTT
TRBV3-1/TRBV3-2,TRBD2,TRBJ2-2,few,CASRKRESTGELFF,TGTGCCAGCCGTAAGCGGGAGAGTACCGGGGAGCTGTTTTTT
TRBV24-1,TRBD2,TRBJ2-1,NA,CATSDPTSGLYNEQFF,TGTGCCACCAGTGATCCCACTAGCGGCCTTTACAATGAGCAGTTCTTC
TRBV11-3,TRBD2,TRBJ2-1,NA,CASSLVAGGPNEQFF,TGTGCCAGCAGCTTAGTGGCGGGAGGGCCCAATGAGCAGTTCTTC
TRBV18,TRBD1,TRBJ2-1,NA,CASSPTRTGYNEQFF,TGTGCCAGCTCACCCACGAGGACAGGCTACAATGAGCAGTTCTTC
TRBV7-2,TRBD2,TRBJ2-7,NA,CASSGEVAGGSEQYF,TGTGCCAGCAGCGGAGAGGTAGCGGGAGGGTCCGAGCAGTACTTC
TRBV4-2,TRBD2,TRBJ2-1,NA,CASSEAGTTGEQFF,TGTGCCAGCAGCGAAGCCGGGACTACGGGTGAGCAGTTCTTC
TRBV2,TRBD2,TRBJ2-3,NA,CASSALAGGGTDTQYF,TGTGCCAGCAGTGCACTAGCGGGGGGAGGCACAGATACGCAGTATTTT
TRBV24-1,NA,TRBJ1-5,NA,CATSDSTGLQPQHF,TGTGCCACCAGTGATTCAACAGGGCTTCAGCCCCAGCATTTT
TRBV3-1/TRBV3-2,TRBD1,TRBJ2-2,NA,CASSQEDRGGELFF,TGTGCCAGCAGCCAAGAGGACAGGGGCGGGGAGCTGTTTTTT
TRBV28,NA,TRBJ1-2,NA,CASMGGYGYTF,TGTGCCAGCATGGGGGGGTATGGCTACACCTTC
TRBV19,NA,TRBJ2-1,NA,CASSMLAFGNEQFF,TGTGCCAGTAGTATGCTAGCCTTTGGCAATGAGCAGTTCTTC
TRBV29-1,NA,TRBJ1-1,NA,CSAMGGTEAFF,TGCAGCGCCATGGGGGGAACTGAAGCTTTCTTT
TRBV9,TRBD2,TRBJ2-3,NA,CASSVRDYSTDTQYF,TGTGCCAGCAGCGTTAGGGACTACTCCACAGATACGCAGTATTTT
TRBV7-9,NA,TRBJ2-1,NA,CASSQGTLNEQFF,TGTGCCAGCAGCCAAGGGACTCTGAATGAGCAGTTCTTC
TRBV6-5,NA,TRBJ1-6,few,CASSFKGPTYNSPLHF,TGTGCCAGCAGTTTTAAGGGGCCTACCTATAATTCACCCCTCCACTTT
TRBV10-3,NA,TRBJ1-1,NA,CAISEVKQLNTEAFF,TGTGCCATCAGTGAGGTTAAACAGCTGAACACTGAAGCTTTCTTT
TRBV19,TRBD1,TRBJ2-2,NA,CASDRAPNTGELFF,TGTGCCAGTGACAGGGCTCCGAACACCGGGGAGCTGTTTTTT
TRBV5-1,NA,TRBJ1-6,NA,CASSSGQPSSYNSPLHF,TGCGCCAGCAGCTCAGGACAACCCAGCTCCTATAATTCACCCCTCCACTTT
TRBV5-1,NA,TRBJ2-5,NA,CASKVAGSYQETQYF,TGCGCCAGCAAGGTGGCAGGGTCGTACCAAGAGACCCAGTACTTC
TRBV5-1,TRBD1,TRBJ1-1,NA,CASSLDRGMNTEAFF,TGCGCCAGCAGCTTGGACAGGGGCATGAACACTGAAGCTTTCTTT
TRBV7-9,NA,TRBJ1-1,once,CASSFHSLIGSMNTEAFF,TGTGCCAGCAGCTTCCACAGTCTGATAGGATCGATGAACACTGAAGCTTTCTTT
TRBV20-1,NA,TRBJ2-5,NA,CSARAETQYF,TGCAGTGCTAGAGCTGAGACCCAGTACTTC
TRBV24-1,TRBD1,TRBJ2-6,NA,CATSEDRVSGANVLTF,TGTGCCACCAGTGAGGACAGGGTATCAGGGGCCAACGTCCTGACTTTC
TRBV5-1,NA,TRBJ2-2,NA,CASSPGHSVGELFF,TGCGCCAGCAGCCCGGGACATTCGGTAGGGGAGCTGTTTTTT
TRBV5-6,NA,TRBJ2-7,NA,CASTGVRKSSYEQYF,TGTGCCAGCACAGGGGTGAGGAAGAGCTCCTACGAGCAGTACTTC
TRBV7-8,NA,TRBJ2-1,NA,CASSSVEGDTYNEQFF,TGTGCCAGCAGCTCCGTGGAAGGGGACACCTACAATGAGCAGTTCTTC
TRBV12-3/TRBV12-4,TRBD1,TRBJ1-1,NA,CASTMTGQTEAFF,TGTGCCAGCACCATGACAGGGCAGACTGAAGCTTTCTTT
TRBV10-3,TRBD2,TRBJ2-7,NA,CATGLALNEQYF,TGTGCCACCGGACTAGCACTCAACGAGCAGTACTTC
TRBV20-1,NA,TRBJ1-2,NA,CSAPRQTGYTF,TGCAGTGCCCCCCGACAGACTGGCTACACCTTC
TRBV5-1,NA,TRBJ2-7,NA,CASSSQRDYEQYF,TGCGCCAGCAGCTCCCAGAGGGACTACGAGCAGTACTTC
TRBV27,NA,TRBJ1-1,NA,CASSRTELNTEAFF,TGTGCCAGCAGTCGGACAGAACTAAACACTGAAGCTTTCTTT
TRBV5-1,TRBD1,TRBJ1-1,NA,CASSFGTGVVAFF,TGCGCCAGCAGCTTCGGGACAGGGGTTGTAGCTTTCTTT
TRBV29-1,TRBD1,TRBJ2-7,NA,CSVEGRQGVTYEQYF,TGCAGCGTTGAAGGTCGGCAGGGGGTCACCTACGAGCAGTACTTC
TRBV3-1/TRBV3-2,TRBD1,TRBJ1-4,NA,CASSQDFRRQQGDEKLFF,TGTGCCAGCAGCCAAGATTTTAGACGACAACAGGGGGATGAAAAACTGTTTTTT
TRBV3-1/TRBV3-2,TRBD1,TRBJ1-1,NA,CASSQGDSPRAEAFF,TGTGCCAGCAGCCAAGGGGACAGCCCTCGGGCTGAAGCTTTCTTT
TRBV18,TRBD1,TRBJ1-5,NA,CASSFRDRVFWPQHF,TGTGCCAGCTCATTCCGGGACAGGGTTTTTTGGCCCCAGCATTTT
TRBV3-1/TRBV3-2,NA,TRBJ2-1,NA,CASSQDRLVNEQFF,TGTGCCAGCAGCCAAGATCGACTAGTCAATGAGCAGTTCTTC
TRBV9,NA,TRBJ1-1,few,CASARTDMNTEAFF,TGTGCCAGCGCCCGGACAGATATGAACACTGAAGCTTTCTTT
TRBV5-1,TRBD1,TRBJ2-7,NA,CASSNGQGPYEQYF,TGCGCCAGCAGCAACGGACAGGGTCCCTACGAGCAGTACTTC
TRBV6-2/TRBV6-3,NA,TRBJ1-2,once,CASSTPDSYGYTF,TGTGCCAGCAGTACCCCCGACAGCTATGGCTACACCTTC
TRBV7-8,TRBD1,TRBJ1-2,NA,CASSLLPQGGYGYTF,TGTGCCAGCAGCTTACTGCCACAGGGGGGCTATGGCTACACCTTC
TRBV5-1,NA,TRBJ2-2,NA,CASSLGHINTGELFF,TGCGCCAGCAGCTTGGGGCACATTAACACCGGGGAGCTGTTTTTT
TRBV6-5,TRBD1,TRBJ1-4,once,CASSPRTGGGEKLFF,TGTGCCAGCAGTCCAAGGACAGGGGGCGGGGAAAAACTGTTTTTT
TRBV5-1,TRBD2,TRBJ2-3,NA,CASSLGLAAVIGDTQYF,TGCGCCAGCAGCTTGGGACTAGCGGCGGTCATTGGAGATACGCAGTATTTT
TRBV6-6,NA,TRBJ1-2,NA,CASSSPGDYGYTF,TGTGCCAGCAGTTCCCCGGGGGACTATGGCTACACCTTC
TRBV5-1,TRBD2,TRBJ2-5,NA,CASSSRGGQETQYF,TGCGCCAGCAGCTCGCGGGGGGGCCAAGAGACCCAGTACTTC
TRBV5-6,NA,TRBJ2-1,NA,CASSLEREFSNEQFF,TGTGCCAGCAGCTTGGAACGGGAGTTTTCCAATGAGCAGTTCTTC
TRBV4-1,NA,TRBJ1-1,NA,CASSQPTRTPRAEAFF,TGCGCCAGCAGCCAGCCCACGAGGACTCCAAGGGCTGAAGCTTTCTTT
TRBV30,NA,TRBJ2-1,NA,CAWSRLNEQFF,TGTGCCTGGAGTCGGTTAAATGAGCAGTTCTTC
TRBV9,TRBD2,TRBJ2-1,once,CASSVASSGSYNEQFF,TGTGCCAGCAGCGTAGCATCTAGCGGGAGCTACAATGAGCAGTTCTTC
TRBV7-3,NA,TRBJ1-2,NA,CASSSTGSNYGYTF,TGTGCCAGCAGCTCCACTGGTTCGAACTATGGCTACACCTTC
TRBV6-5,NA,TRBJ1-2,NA,CASSPNRASYGYTF,TGTGCCAGCAGTCCCAACAGGGCGTCCTATGGCTACACCTTC
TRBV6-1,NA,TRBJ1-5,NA,CASSENPGWNNQPQHF,TGTGCCAGCAGTGAAAATCCGGGGTGGAACAATCAGCCCCAGCATTTT